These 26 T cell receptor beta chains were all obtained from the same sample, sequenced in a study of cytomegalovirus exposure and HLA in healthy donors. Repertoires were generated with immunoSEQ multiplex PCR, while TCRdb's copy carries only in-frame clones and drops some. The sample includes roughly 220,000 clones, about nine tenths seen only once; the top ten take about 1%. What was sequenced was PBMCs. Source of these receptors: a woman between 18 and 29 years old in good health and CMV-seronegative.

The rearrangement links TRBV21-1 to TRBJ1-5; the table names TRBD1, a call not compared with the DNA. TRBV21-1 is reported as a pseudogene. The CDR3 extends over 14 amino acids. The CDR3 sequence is CASSYQWCNQPQHF. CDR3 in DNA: TGTGCCAGCAGCTACCAGTGGTGCAATCAGCCCCAGCATTTT.

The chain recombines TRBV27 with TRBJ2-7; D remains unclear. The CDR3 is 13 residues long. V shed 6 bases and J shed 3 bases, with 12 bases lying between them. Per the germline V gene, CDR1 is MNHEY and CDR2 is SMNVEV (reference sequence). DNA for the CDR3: TGTGCCAGCAGCTATCAAGTTGACTACGAGCAGTACTTC. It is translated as CASSYQVDYEQYF.

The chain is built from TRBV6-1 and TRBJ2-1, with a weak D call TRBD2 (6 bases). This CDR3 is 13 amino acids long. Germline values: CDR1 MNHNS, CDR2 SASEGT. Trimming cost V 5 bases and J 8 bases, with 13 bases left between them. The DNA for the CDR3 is TGTGCCAGCAGTAGAACTAGCATCGATGAGCAGTTCTTC. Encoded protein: CASSRTSIDEQFF.

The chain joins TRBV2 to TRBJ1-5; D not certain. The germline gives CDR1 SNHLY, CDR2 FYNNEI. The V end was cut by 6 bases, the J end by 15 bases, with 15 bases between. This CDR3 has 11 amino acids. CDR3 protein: CASRQRLYWHF. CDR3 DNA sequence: TGTGCCAGCAGGCAGCGGCTTTATTGGCATTTT.

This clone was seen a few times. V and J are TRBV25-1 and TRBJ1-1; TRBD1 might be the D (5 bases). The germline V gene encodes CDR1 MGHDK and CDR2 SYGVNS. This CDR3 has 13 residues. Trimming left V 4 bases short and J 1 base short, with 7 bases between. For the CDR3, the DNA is TGTGCCAGCAGTGGGACACAGAACACTGAAGCTTTCTTT. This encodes CASSGTQNTEAFF.

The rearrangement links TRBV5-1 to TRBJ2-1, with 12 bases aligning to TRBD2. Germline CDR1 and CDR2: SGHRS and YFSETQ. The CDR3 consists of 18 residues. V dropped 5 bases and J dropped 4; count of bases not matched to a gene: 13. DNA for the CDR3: TGCGCCAGCAGAGTCCGGCTAGCGGGAGGGAATCGATACAATGAGCAGTTCTTC. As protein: CASRVRLAGGNRYNEQFF.

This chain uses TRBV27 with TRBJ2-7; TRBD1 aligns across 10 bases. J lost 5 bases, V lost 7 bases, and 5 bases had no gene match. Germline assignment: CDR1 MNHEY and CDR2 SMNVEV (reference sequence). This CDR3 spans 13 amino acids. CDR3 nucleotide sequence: TGTGCCAGCACTGACAGGGGGCTACACGAGCAGTACTTC. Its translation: CASTDRGLHEQYF.

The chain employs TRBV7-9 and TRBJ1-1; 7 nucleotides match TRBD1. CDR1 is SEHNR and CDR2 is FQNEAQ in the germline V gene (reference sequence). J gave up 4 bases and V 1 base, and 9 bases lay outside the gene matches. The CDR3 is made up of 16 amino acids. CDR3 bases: TGTGCCAGCAGCTTAGGACAGGGTAATTGTGGCACTGAAGCTTTCTTT. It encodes CASSLGQGNCGTEAFF.

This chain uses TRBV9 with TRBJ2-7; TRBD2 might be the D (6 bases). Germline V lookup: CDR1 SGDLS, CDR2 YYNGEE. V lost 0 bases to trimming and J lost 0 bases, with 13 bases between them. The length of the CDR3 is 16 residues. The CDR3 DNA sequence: TGTGCCAGCAGCGTAGTTCTTAGCGGTCCCTCCTACGAGCAGTACTTC. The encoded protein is CASSVVLSGPSYEQYF.

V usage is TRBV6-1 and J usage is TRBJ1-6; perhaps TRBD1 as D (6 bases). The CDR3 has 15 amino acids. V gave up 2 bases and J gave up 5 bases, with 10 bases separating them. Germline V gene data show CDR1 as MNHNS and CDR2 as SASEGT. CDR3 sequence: CASSENRADNSPLHF. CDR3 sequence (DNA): TGTGCCAGCAGTGAAAACAGGGCGGATAATTCACCCCTCCACTTT.

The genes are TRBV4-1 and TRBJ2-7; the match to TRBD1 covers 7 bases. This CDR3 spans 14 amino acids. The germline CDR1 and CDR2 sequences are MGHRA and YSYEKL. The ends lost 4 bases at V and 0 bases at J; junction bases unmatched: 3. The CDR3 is CASSRGDSSYEQYF. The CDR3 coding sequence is TGCGCCAGCAGCCGAGGGGACAGCTCCTACGAGCAGTACTTC.

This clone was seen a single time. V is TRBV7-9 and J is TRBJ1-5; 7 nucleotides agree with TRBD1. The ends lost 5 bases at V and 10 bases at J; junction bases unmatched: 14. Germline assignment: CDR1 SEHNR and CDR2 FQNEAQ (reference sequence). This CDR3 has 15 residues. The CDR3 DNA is TGTGCCAGCAGCCACGCCGGGCAGGGGGTTTCCCCCCAGCATTTT. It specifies CASSHAGQGVSPQHF.

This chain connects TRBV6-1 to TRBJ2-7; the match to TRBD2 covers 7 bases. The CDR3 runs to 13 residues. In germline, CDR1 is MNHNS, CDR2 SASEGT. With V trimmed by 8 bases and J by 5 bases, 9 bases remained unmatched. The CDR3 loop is CASLRAGRDEQYF. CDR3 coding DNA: TGTGCCAGCCTTAGGGCAGGGAGGGACGAGCAGTACTTC.

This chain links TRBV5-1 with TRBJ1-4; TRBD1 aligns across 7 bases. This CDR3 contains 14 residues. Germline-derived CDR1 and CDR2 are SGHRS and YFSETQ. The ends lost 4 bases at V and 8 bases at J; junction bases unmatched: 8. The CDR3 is CASSLRQGREKLFF. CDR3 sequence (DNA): TGCGCCAGCAGCCTCCGACAGGGTAGGGAAAAACTGTTTTTT.

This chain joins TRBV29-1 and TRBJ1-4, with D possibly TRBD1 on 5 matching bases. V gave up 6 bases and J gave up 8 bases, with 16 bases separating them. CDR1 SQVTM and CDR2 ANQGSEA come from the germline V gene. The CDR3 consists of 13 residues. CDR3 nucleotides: TGCAGCGTCGGGTCCAGGGTAGAAGAAAAACTGTTTTTT. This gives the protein CSVGSRVEEKLFF.

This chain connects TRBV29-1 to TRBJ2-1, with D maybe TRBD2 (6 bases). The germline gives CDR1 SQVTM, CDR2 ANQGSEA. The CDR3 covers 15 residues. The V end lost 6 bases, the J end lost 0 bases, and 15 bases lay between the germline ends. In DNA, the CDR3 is TGCAGCGTGATAATAGCGGTGAGCTCCTACAATGAGCAGTTCTTC. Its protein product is CSVIIAVSSYNEQFF.

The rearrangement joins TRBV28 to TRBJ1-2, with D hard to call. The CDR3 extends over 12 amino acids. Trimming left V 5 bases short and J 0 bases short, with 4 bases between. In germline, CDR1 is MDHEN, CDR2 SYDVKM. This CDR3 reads CASSLSNYGYTF. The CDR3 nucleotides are TGTGCCAGCAGTCTGTCTAACTATGGCTACACCTTC.

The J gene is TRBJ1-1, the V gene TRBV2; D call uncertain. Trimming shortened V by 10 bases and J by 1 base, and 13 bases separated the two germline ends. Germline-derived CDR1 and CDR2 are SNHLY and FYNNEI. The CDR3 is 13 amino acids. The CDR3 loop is CATSLAGNTEAFF. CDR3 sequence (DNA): TGTGCCACCTCCCTGGCGGGGAACACTGAAGCTTTCTTT.

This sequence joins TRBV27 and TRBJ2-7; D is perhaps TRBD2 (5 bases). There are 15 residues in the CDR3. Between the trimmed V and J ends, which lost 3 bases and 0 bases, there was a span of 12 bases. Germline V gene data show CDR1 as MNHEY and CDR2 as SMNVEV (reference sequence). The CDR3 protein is CASSLAGSISYEQYF. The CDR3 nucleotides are TGTGCCAGCAGTTTGGCTGGGAGTATCTCCTACGAGCAGTACTTC.

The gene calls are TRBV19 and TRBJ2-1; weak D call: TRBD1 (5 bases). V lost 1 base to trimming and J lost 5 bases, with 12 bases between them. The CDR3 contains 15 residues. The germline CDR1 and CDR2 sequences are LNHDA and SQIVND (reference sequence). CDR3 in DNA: TGTGCCAGTAGTATAGTCAGGGTGTCGGACAATGAGCAGTTCTTC. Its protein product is CASSIVRVSDNEQFF.

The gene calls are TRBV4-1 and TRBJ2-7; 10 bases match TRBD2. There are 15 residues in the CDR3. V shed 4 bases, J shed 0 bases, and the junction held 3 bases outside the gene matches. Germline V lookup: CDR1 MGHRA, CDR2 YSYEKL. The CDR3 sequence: CASSLTSGPSYEQYF. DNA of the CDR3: TGCGCCAGCAGCCTGACTAGCGGGCCCTCCTACGAGCAGTACTTC.

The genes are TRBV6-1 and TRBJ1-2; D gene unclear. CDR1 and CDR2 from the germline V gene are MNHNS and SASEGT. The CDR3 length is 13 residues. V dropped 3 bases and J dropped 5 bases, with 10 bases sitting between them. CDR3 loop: CASSELADYGYTF. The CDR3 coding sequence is TGTGCCAGCAGTGAGCTTGCGGATTATGGCTACACCTTC.

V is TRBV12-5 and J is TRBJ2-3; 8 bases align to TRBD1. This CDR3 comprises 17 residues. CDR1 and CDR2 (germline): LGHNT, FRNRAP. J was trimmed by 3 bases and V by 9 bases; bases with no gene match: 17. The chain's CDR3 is CARVWGTGGSGTDTQYF. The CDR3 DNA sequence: TGTGCTAGGGTTTGGGGAACAGGGGGTTCGGGGACAGATACGCAGTATTTT.

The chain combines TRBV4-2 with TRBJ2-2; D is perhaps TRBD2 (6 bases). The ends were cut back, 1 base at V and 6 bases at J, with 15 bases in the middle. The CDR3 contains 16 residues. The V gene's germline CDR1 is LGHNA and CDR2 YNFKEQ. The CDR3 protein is CASSQGYGRASGELFF. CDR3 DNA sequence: TGTGCCAGCAGCCAAGGCTACGGGAGAGCCTCCGGGGAGCTGTTTTTT.

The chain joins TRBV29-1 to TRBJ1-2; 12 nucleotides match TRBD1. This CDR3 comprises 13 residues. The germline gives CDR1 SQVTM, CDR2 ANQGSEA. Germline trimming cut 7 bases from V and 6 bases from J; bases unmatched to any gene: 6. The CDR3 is CSASGTGGDGYTF. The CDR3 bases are TGCAGCGCATCCGGGACAGGGGGCGATGGCTACACCTTC. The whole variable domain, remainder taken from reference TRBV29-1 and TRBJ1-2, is SAVISQKPSRDICQRGTSLTIQCQVDSQVTMMFWYRQQPGQSLTLIATANQGSEATYESGFVIDKFPISRPNLTFSTLTVSNMSPEDSSIYLCSASGTGGDGYTFGSGTRLTVV.

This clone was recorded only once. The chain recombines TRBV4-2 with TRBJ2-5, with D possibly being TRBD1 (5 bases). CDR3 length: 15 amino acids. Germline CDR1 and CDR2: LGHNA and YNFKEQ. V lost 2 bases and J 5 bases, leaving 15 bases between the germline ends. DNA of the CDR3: TGTGCCAGCAGCCAAATCCAGGGATTCGGGGAGACCCAGTACTTC. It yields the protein CASSQIQGFGETQYF.